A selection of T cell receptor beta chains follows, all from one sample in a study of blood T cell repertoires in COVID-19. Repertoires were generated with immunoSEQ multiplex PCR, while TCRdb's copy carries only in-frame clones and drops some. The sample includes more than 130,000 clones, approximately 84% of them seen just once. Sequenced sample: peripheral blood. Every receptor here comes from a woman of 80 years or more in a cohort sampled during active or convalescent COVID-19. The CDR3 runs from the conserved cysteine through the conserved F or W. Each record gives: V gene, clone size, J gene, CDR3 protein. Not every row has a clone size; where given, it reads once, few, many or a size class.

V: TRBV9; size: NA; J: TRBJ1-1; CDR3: CASSARTANTEAFF
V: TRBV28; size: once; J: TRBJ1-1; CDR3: CASSSPGGGDAKAFF
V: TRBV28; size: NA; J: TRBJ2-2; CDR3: CATTGLRTGELFF
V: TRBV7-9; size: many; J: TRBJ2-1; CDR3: CASSRGTGQGVGEQFF
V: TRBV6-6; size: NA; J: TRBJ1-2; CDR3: CASSPGQSYGYTF
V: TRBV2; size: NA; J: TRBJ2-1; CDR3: CASRRGTSGGVHEQFF
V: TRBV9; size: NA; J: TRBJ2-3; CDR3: CASSGPGLALADTQYF
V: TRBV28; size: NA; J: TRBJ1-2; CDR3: CASLWDRGSYGYTF
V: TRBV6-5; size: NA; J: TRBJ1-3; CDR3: CASRGGWADTIYF
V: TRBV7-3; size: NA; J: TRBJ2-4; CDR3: CASSHIGQWRNIQYF
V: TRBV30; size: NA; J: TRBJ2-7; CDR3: CAWSIYGTGAHEQYF
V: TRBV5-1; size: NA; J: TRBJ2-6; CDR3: CASSLALQGAGVLTF
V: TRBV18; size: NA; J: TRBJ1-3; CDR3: CASSPGQRSGNTIYF
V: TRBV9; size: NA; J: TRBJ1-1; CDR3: CASSVGDRIMNTEAFF
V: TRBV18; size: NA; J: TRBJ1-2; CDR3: CASSSDRGRSYGYTF
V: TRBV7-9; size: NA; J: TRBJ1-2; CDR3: CASSLMASGYGYTF
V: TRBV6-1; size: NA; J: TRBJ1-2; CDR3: CASSEAYGTVYGYTF
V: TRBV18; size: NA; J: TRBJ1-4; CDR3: CASSSDRGSNEKLFF
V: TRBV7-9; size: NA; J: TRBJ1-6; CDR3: CASSLAVLGEGSPLHF
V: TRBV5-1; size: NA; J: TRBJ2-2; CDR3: CASTIGPGDGELFF
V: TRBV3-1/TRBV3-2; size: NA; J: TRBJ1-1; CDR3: CASSPRMNTEAFF
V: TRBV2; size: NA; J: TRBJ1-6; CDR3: CASSDRGYYNSPLHF
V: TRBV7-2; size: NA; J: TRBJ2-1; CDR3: CASSLEGPASNEQFF
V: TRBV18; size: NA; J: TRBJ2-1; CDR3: CASPPSRAGGYNEQFF
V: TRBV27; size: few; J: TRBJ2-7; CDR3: CASSWGGEGEQYF
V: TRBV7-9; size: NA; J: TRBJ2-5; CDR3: CASSSYTGQETQYF
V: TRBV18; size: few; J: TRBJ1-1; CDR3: CASSPRLGGATWTGRSEAFF
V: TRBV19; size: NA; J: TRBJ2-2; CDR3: CASILGGSNTGELFF
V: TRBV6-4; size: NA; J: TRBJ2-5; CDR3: CASSGRTSGGMQETQYF
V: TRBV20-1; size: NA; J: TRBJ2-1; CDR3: CSASRLGLAGGKGYNEQFF
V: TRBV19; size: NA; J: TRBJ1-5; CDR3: CASSFGGAWGQPQHF
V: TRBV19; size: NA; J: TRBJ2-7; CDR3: CASSVTRDRAGEQYF
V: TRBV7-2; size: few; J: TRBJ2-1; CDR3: CASSLMGLAGNEQFF
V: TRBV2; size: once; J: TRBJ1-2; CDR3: CASRSQGAGGYTF
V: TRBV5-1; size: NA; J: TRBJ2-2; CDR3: CASSPRAGSTGELFF
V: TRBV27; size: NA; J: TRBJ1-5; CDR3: CASSLSTARQPQHF
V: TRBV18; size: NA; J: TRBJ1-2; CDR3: CASSQDRGRWIGYTF
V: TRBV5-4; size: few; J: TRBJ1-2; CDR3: CASSGWTEGYTF
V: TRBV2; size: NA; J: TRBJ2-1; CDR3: CASTEEPYNEQFF
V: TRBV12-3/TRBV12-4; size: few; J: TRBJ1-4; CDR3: CASSERQGEKLFF
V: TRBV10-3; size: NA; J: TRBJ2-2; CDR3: CASQRTSGGLTGELFF
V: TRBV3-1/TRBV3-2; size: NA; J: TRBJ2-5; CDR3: CASSQEGGGAQTQYF
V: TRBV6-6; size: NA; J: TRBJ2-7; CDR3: CASSYKGTDNYEQYF
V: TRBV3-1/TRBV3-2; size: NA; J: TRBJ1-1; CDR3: CASSQGRGSEAFF
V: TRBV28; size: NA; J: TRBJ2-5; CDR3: CASSLVGETQYF
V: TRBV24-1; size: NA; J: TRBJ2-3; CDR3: CATSAGRGSTDTQYF
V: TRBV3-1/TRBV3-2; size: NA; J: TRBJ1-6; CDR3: CASSQGGAGGSPLHF